This T cell receptor beta chain was identified in a study of blood T cell repertoires in COVID-19. Study-wide background: Donors in the United States, Italy and Spain gave samples during acute or convalescent COVID-19. From T cells, B-cell-depleted T cells, or PBMCs came the material, which was cDNA or gDNA.

Germline loops: CDR1 MDHEN, CDR2 SYDVKM. The V end was cut by 6 bases, the J end by 8 bases, with 19 bases between. The length of the CDR3 is 14 residues. Study processing details: Amplified reference gene primers provided the basis for estimating nucleated cell counts. TCRdb's copy holds only in-frame clones and misses some; the assay was immunoSEQ multiplex PCR. D and trimming were read from the DNA, whereas the V and J calls and clone size are those reported in that table. The table lists 290,000 or so clones, about nine tenths of them singletons. This receptor was taken from a man between 18 and 35 years old with active or convalescent COVID-19. The source material was peripheral blood. The chain uses TRBV28 and TRBJ1-2; D is perhaps TRBD1 (6 bases). CDR3 nucleotide sequence: TGTGCCAGCAGAATAGGATACAGGGAACGAGGCTACACCTTC. Its translation: CASRIGYRERGYTF.